This T cell receptor beta chain was obtained from a study of T cell responses to AZD1222 COVID-19 vaccine. Study-level points and caveats: Reports indicate that nearly half of spike-specific TCRs are directed at unmutated variant regions. Regions 160-218 and 743-854 dominated among vaccine-associated CD4 TCRs spanning spike. Clonal diversity was possibly underestimated, and white British individuals and females predominated among donors.

Of note for this clone: Its antigen is as yet unknown.

Clones were sequenced by immunoSEQ multiplex PCR, and TCRdb holds only the in-frame ones, with some missing. The profile covers around 100,000 clones, with about 94% appearing a single time and approximately 4.7% taken by the ten largest. Trimming removed 7 bases from V and 2 bases from J, with 15 bases in between. Per germline, CDR1 SGHNT and CDR2 YENEEA. This CDR3 is 14 amino acids long. The J gene is TRBJ2-7, the V gene TRBV11-3; D perhaps matches TRBD1 (6 bases). The sample was peripheral blood, taken on day 0 of AZD1222 vaccination. This receptor was taken from an adult in good health. CDR3 in amino acids: CASTIVAGAYEQYF. The CDR3 DNA sequence: TGTGCCAGCACCATAGTGGCAGGGGCCTACGAGCAGTACTTC. Using reference TRBV11-3 and TRBJ2-7 for the parts outside the CDR3, the full variable domain is EAGVVQSPRYKIIEKKQPVAFWCNPISGHNTLYWYLQNLGQGPELLIRYENEEAVDDSQLPKDRFSAERLKGVDSTLKIQPAELGDSAVYLCASTIVAGAYEQYFGPGTRLTVT.